The 2 T cell receptor beta chains given below trace back to one sample, sequenced in a study of CD8+CD57+ T cells in acquired aplastic anemia. Template material for TCR beta VDJ and CDR3 profiling consisted of genomic DNA. TCRdb recomputed calls from the reads with MiXCR, one row per CDR3 protein. The data show about 220,000 distinct CDR3 sequences, 34% seen once. The specimen sequenced was sorted CD4+, CD8+, or CD8+CD57+ T cells (not recorded which) from PBMCs. The receptors originated from a human donor in good health, serving as a control.

This clonotype was recorded many times. The gene calls are TRBV19 and TRBJ2-2, with D uncertain. The V gene's germline CDR1 is LNHDA and CDR2 SQIVND (reference sequence). This CDR3 has 14 amino acids. The V gene lost 4 bases and the J gene lost 8 bases, with 14 bases spanning the gap. The CDR3 DNA sequence: TGTGCCAGTAGTACATTCTACCTGGTAGGGGAGCTGTTTTTT. It is translated as CASSTFYLVGELFF.

Only a few counts were recorded for this clonotype. The chain is built from TRBV3-1 and TRBJ1-6; no definite D call. CDR3 length: 16 residues. Germline lookup yields CDR1 LGHDT and CDR2 YNNKEL (reference sequence). With 0 bases removed from V and 6 bases from J, the gap between germline ends came to 12 bases. The chain's CDR3 is CASSQDPLGINSPLHF. In nucleotides, the CDR3 is TGTGCCAGCAGCCAAGACCCCCTGGGAATTAATTCACCCCTCCACTTT. The full variable domain, completed using reference TRBV3-1 and TRBJ1-6, is DTAVSQTPKYLVTQMGNDKSIKCEQNLGHDTMYWYKQDSKKFLKIMFSYNNKELIINETVPNRFSPKSPDKAHLNLHINSLELGDSAVYFCASSQDPLGINSPLHFGNGTRLTVT.